Below are 18 T cell receptor beta chains sequenced from a single sample in a study of Graves' ophthalmopathy and Graves' hyperthyroidism. The sequenced template was RNA, covering the TCR beta CDR3 region. The first round was an RT-PCR with HTBI primers, and the second round was a multiplex PCR. TCRdb passed the multiplex PCR reads through MiXCR, listing each CDR3 protein once. The data show roughly 420,000 distinct CDR3 sequences, under 25% seen once. Material for sequencing was peripheral blood. The receptor source for this set is a woman younger than 35 with stable Graves' hyperthyroidism.

There are many counts of this clonotype. J is TRBJ2-5 and V is TRBV28; 13 bases map to TRBD2. Germline CDR1 MDHEN, CDR2 SYDVKM. J gave up 2 bases and V 7 bases, and 4 bases lay outside the gene matches. The CDR3 spans 15 residues. CDR3 sequence reads: CASNSLAGGQETQYF. As DNA, the CDR3 is TGTGCCAGCAATTCACTAGCGGGAGGGCAAGAGACCCAGTACTTC.

With regard to this clonotype: A much larger clone lies one base from this, so it may be a read error. The gene calls are TRBV12-3 or TRBV12-4 and TRBJ1-1; D possibly corresponds to TRBD1 (6 bases). Between the trimmed V and J ends, which lost 7 bases and 1 base, there was a span of 10 bases. There are 13 residues in the CDR3. The DNA for the CDR3 is TGTGCCAGCACCCCGGGACAGAACACTGAAGCTTTCTTT. It encodes CASTPGQNTEAFF.

This clonotype was found many times. The chain is built from TRBV2 and TRBJ1-6; D gene unclear. Deletions cut 7 bases from V and 0 bases from J, with 4 bases between. CDR3 length: 13 amino acids. Per the germline V gene, CDR1 is SNHLY and CDR2 is FYNNEI. In nucleotides, the CDR3 is TGTGCCAGCACGGACTCCTATAATTCACCCCTCCACTTT. It specifies CASTDSYNSPLHF.

This clonotype appeared many times. This sequence joins TRBV7-2 and TRBJ1-1; D remains unclear. The germline V gene encodes CDR1 SGHTA and CDR2 FQGNSA. V shed 6 bases and J shed 4 bases, with 9 bases lying between them. CDR3 length: 12 residues. CDR3 region: CASRPMGTEAFF. CDR3 in DNA: TGTGCCAGCAGACCAATGGGCACTGAAGCTTTCTTT.

In this sample, this clonotype turned up once. The rearrangement joins TRBV12-5 to TRBJ2-7; TRBD1 matches at 10 bases. J gave up 3 bases and V 0 bases, and 5 bases lay outside the gene matches. The CDR3 covers 16 residues. Germline V gives CDR1 LGHNT, CDR2 FRNRAP. The DNA for the CDR3 is TGTGCTAGTGGTTTGGTACTGGGACAGGGGCACTACGAGCAGTACTTC. It is translated as CASGLVLGQGHYEQYF.

The chain has TRBV5-1 and TRBJ2-5; 7 bases fit TRBD2. The V gene end was trimmed by 0 bases and the J gene end by 5 bases; junction bases not matched to a gene: 7. Per the germline V gene, CDR1 is SGHRS and CDR2 is YFSETQ. The CDR3 has 15 amino acids. CDR3 protein: CASSLGGRREETQYF. The CDR3 region has the DNA TGCGCCAGCAGCTTGGGCGGGAGAAGGGAGGAGACCCAGTACTTC.

Details on this clonotype: A clone one base away is much larger, so this may be a read error. The CDR3 does not end in the conserved phenylalanine or tryptophan, so this is likely a read error. The J gene is TRBJ1-2, the V gene TRBV24-1; D is possibly TRBD1 (5 bases). The CDR3 has 14 residues. Germline CDR1 KGHDR, CDR2 SFDVKD. Trimming shortened V by 3 bases and J by 2 bases, and 9 bases separated the two germline ends. Here the CDR3 reads CATSDPGTNYGYTL. In DNA, the CDR3 is TGTGCCACCAGTGATCCCGGGACCAACTATGGCTACACCTTG.

This clonotype was detected ten times or more. This chain's CDR3 is CASSEPDSSCSEQYF. Here the CDR3 DNA reads TGTGCCAGCAGTGAACCCGACAGTAGTTGTTCCGAGCAGTACTTC. V is TRBV6-1 and J is TRBJ2-7; TRBD1 is a possible D gene (5 bases). Germline V gives CDR1 MNHNS, CDR2 SASEGT. CDR3 length: 15 amino acids. With 2 bases removed from V and 6 bases from J, the gap between germline ends came to 17 bases.

The chain recombines TRBV5-1 with TRBJ2-7, with D tentatively TRBD2 (6 bases). The germline V gene has CDR1 SGHRS and CDR2 YFSETQ. CDR3 length: 15 amino acids. V lost 0 bases and J 6 bases, leaving 16 bases between the germline ends. Here the CDR3 reads CASSLAAGSLVEQYF. In nucleotides, the CDR3 is TGCGCCAGCAGCTTGGCCGCCGGGAGCTTAGTCGAGCAGTACTTC.

Many counts were recorded for this clonotype. The chain is built from TRBV6-2 or TRBV6-3 and TRBJ2-5, with a tentative D call TRBD1 (5 bases). Germline CDR1 reads MNHEY; CDR2 reads SVGEGT. V was shortened by 2 bases and J by 2 bases, with 12 bases between the two germline ends. This CDR3 region has 15 residues. CDR3 DNA sequence: TGTGCCAGCAGTTACAGCCAGGGAAATCAAGAGACCCAGTACTTC. Encoded protein: CASSYSQGNQETQYF.

This clonotype was counted many times. The chain employs TRBV5-4 and TRBJ2-5, with D hard to call. V gave up 0 bases and J gave up 9 bases, with 12 bases separating them. Per germline, CDR1 SGHNT and CDR2 YYREEE (reference sequence). This CDR3 has 13 amino acids. CDR3 nucleotide sequence: TGTGCCAGCAGCTTGGAAGGTGTCGGGTCCCAGTACTTC. It is translated as CASSLEGVGSQYF.

This clonotype came up many times. One junction end disagrees with the germline gene, perhaps due to a read error. The V and J genes are TRBV5-1 and TRBJ2-5; no firm D call. Germline-derived CDR1 and CDR2 are SGHRS and YFSETQ. The CDR3 sequence is 12 residues long. The CDR3 sequence: CASSPGQETQYF. The CDR3 nucleotides read TGTGCCAGCTCACCCGGCCAAGAGACCCAGTACTTC.

Many counts were recorded for this clonotype. V gene TRBV6-2 or TRBV6-3 combines with J gene TRBJ1-1; TRBD1 aligns across 7 bases. CDR3 length: 16 amino acids. Germline assignment: CDR1 MNHEY and CDR2 SVGEGT. V shed 2 bases, J shed 0 bases, and the junction held 6 bases outside the gene matches. CDR3 nucleotides: TGTGCCAGCAGTTACCCAACGACAGGGTTGAACACTGAAGCTTTCTTT. Encoded protein: CASSYPTTGLNTEAFF.

In its sample, this clonotype was seen many times. The rearrangement links TRBV9 to TRBJ2-7; TRBD2 is a possible D gene (5 bases). Germline V gene sequence: CDR1 SGDLS, CDR2 YYNGEE. Trimming removed 0 bases at V and 6 bases at J, with 10 bases between. This CDR3 is built from 13 residues. The DNA for the CDR3 is TGTGCCAGCAGCGTAGTAGAGGGAAGCGAGCAGTACTTC. It encodes CASSVVEGSEQYF.

This clonotype was seen at least ten times. The J gene is TRBJ1-6, the V gene TRBV2, with a tentative D call TRBD1 (6 bases). CDR1 and CDR2 (germline): SNHLY, FYNNEI. This CDR3 comprises 14 residues. V was clipped by 4 bases and J by 6 bases, with 10 bases between them. CDR3 residues: CASSGTGANSPLHF. The CDR3 DNA is TGTGCCAGCAGTGGGACGGGGGCTAATTCACCCCTCCACTTT. The whole variable domain, filled in from reference TRBV2 and TRBJ1-6, reads EPEVTQTPSHQVTQMGQEVILRCVPISNHLYFYWYRQILGQKVEFLVSFYNNEISEKSEIFDDQFSVERPDGSNFTLKIRSTKLEDSAMYFCASSGTGANSPLHFGNGTRLTVT.

This clonotype was detected only a few times. This rearrangement joins TRBV12-3 or TRBV12-4 to TRBJ1-1; D may be TRBD1 (6 bases). Trimming took 6 bases from V and 0 from J, leaving 20 bases between them. The CDR3 runs to 17 residues. Here the CDR3 reads CASSLGQGFPMNTEAFF. DNA for the CDR3: TGTGCCAGCAGCCTCGGGCAGGGGTTTCCCATGAACACTGAAGCTTTCTTT.

This clonotype was observed at least ten times. V is TRBV5-8 and J is TRBJ2-7; weak D call: TRBD1 (6 bases). V was clipped by 0 bases and J by 3 bases, with 13 bases between them. Germline lookup yields CDR1 SGHTS and CDR2 YDEGEE. This CDR3 is 15 amino acids long. The CDR3 nucleotides are TGTGCCAGCAGCTTGGGAAGGGGACATAACTACGAGCAGTACTTC. It encodes CASSLGRGHNYEQYF.

There are many counts of this clonotype. The J gene is TRBJ2-7, the V gene TRBV12-3 or TRBV12-4; no firm D call. Trimming cost V 2 bases and J 4 bases, with 9 bases left between them. The CDR3 spans 13 residues. In DNA, the CDR3 is TGTGCCAGCAGTTTACCTAGTCTTTACGAGCAGTACTTC. It encodes CASSLPSLYEQYF.